A selection of T cell receptor beta chains follows, all from one sample in a study of cytomegalovirus exposure and HLA in healthy donors. Here immunoSEQ multiplex PCR was the method, and the copy in TCRdb shows in-frame clones only, minus some. The table shows 100,000 to 150,000 clones, with about 79% occurring only once. Sequenced sample: PBMCs. The receptors derive from a woman aged 45-59 years in good health and CMV-seronegative. Each CDR3 is given with its conserved first and last residue. Each record gives: J gene, D gene, clone size, V gene, CDR3 DNA, CDR3 protein. D genes are given only for firm matches. A row's size may be missing; if present it is once, few, many or a size class.

J gene: TRBJ1-2; D gene: TRBD1; clone size: .; V gene: TRBV5-6; CDR3 DNA: TGTGCCAGCAGCGTCGATAGGGGGCGCCCCTATGGCTACACCTTC; CDR3 protein: CASSVDRGRPYGYTF
J gene: TRBJ1-1; D gene: TRBD1; clone size: .; V gene: TRBV19; CDR3 DNA: TGTGCCAGTAGAACGGACAGGGTGAACACTGAAGCTTTCTTT; CDR3 protein: CASRTDRVNTEAFF
J gene: TRBJ1-3; D gene: .; clone size: .; V gene: TRBV6-6; CDR3 DNA: TGTGCCAGCATCAAAGTAGGGGGGGCGCGTGGAAACACCATATATTTT; CDR3 protein: CASIKVGGARGNTIYF
J gene: TRBJ2-7; D gene: TRBD1; clone size: .; V gene: TRBV6-5; CDR3 DNA: TGTGCCAGCAGAACAGGGGGCTCCTACGAGCAGTACTTC; CDR3 protein: CASRTGGSYEQYF
J gene: TRBJ1-3; D gene: .; clone size: once; V gene: TRBV19; CDR3 DNA: TGTGCCAGTGACCAGGGGTCTGGAAACACCATATATTTT; CDR3 protein: CASDQGSGNTIYF
J gene: TRBJ2-2; D gene: .; clone size: .; V gene: TRBV6-5; CDR3 DNA: TGTGCCAGCAGTTACTCCGAGGGATATACCGGGGAGCTGTTTTTT; CDR3 protein: CASSYSEGYTGELFF
J gene: TRBJ2-1; D gene: .; clone size: .; V gene: TRBV7-2; CDR3 DNA: TGTGCCAGCAGCTCTAACAGGCCCAGGGATGAGCAGTTCTTC; CDR3 protein: CASSSNRPRDEQFF
J gene: TRBJ1-1; D gene: .; clone size: .; V gene: TRBV28; CDR3 DNA: TGTGCCAGCAGTTCGCGGGACCGAGGGACTGAAGCTTTCTTT; CDR3 protein: CASSSRDRGTEAFF
J gene: TRBJ1-4; D gene: .; clone size: .; V gene: TRBV28; CDR3 DNA: TGTGCCAGCAGTCCGGTGGGGCATAATGAAAAACTGTTTTTT; CDR3 protein: CASSPVGHNEKLFF
J gene: TRBJ2-7; D gene: TRBD2; clone size: once; V gene: TRBV5-1; CDR3 DNA: TGCGCCAGCGGAACTAGCGGGAGGTTCTACGAGCAGTACTTC; CDR3 protein: CASGTSGRFYEQYF
J gene: TRBJ2-5; D gene: TRBD2; clone size: few; V gene: TRBV7-9; CDR3 DNA: TGTGCCAGCCACCTATCAGCGGGAGAAGGCGCTGAGACCCAGTACTTC; CDR3 protein: CASHLSAGEGAETQYF
J gene: TRBJ2-1; D gene: .; clone size: .; V gene: TRBV6-5; CDR3 DNA: TGTGCCAGCAGGAGTTCCTCCTACAATGAGCAGTTCTTC; CDR3 protein: CASRSSSYNEQFF
J gene: TRBJ2-6; D gene: .; clone size: .; V gene: TRBV28; CDR3 DNA: TGTGCCAGCAGCTTAGGGGCTGTGTTTGGGGCCAACGTCCTGACTTTC; CDR3 protein: CASSLGAVFGANVLTF
J gene: TRBJ1-2; D gene: TRBD1; clone size: once; V gene: TRBV10-1; CDR3 DNA: TGCGCCAGTACCGGGACAGGGGGATACGGCTACACCTTC; CDR3 protein: CASTGTGGYGYTF
J gene: TRBJ2-1; D gene: .; clone size: .; V gene: TRBV11-1; CDR3 DNA: TGTGCCAGCAGCTTAGCAGGGTATAGGGAGGATGAGCAGTTCTTC; CDR3 protein: CASSLAGYREDEQFF
J gene: TRBJ2-1; D gene: .; clone size: .; V gene: TRBV5-5; CDR3 DNA: TGTGCCAGCAGCTTGTCCGGGAGAGGGTACAATGAGCAGTTCTTC; CDR3 protein: CASSLSGRGYNEQFF
J gene: TRBJ1-4; D gene: .; clone size: .; V gene: TRBV7-9; CDR3 DNA: TGTGCCAGCAGCTTACGGGGTACGAATGAAAAACTGTTTTTT; CDR3 protein: CASSLRGTNEKLFF
J gene: TRBJ2-7; D gene: TRBD2; clone size: .; V gene: TRBV7-3; CDR3 DNA: TGTGCCAGCAGCCCCCAAGCGGGAGTTGACGAGCAGTACTTC; CDR3 protein: CASSPQAGVDEQYF
J gene: TRBJ2-1; D gene: .; clone size: .; V gene: TRBV2; CDR3 DNA: TGTGCAATGACTCTCGGCTGGAACAATGAGCAGTTCTTC; CDR3 protein: CAMTLGWNNEQFF
J gene: TRBJ1-4; D gene: TRBD1; clone size: .; V gene: TRBV15; CDR3 DNA: TGTGCCACCCAGCCGGGACAGGGGAGGTCCACCCTGCCTATTCATAATGAAAAACTGTTTTTT; CDR3 protein: CATQPGQGRSTLPIHNEKLFF